A single sample is the source of the 11 T cell receptor beta chains below, sequenced in a study of cytomegalovirus exposure and HLA in healthy donors. The PCR had 60 Vbeta and 13 Jbeta primers. Assay used: immunoSEQ multiplex PCR; TCRdb lists only in-frame clones, some missing. Of under 200,000 clones listed, around 86% are singletons. The sample consisted of PBMCs. All receptors come from a girl aged 2-10 years in good health and CMV-seropositive.

The chain links TRBV4-1 to TRBJ2-7, with 7 bases matching TRBD2. This CDR3 spans 15 amino acids. The germline V gene encodes CDR1 MGHRA and CDR2 YSYEKL. After removal of 0 bases from V and 2 bases from J, the junction contained 4 bases not matched to a gene. The CDR3 DNA reads TGCGCCAGCAGCCAAGACAGCCGGGGGGCCTACGAGCAGTACTTC. Translated, it gives CASSQDSRGAYEQYF.

The chain uses TRBV30 and TRBJ2-3; 9 positions agree with TRBD2. The length of the CDR3 is 13 residues. J lost 4 bases, V lost 5 bases, and 4 bases had no gene match. Germline assignment: CDR1 GTSNPN and CDR2 SVGIG (reference sequence). The CDR3 region is CAWCPSGADTQYF. CDR3 bases: TGTGCCTGGTGTCCTAGCGGGGCAGATACGCAGTATTTT.

This clone showed up just once. The DNA for the CDR3 is TGTGCCAGCAGTCGACAGGGTGCGGCCAAAAACATTCAGTACTTC. Translation: CASSRQGAAKNIQYF. The V call is TRBV6-1, the J call TRBJ2-4; 7 bases fit TRBD1. The CDR3 totals 15 residues. In germline, CDR1 is MNHNS, CDR2 SASEGT. V dropped 5 bases and J dropped 1; count of bases not matched to a gene: 5.

The V call is TRBV6-5, the J call TRBJ2-3; D unclear. Germline V gene lookup returns CDR1 MNHEY and CDR2 SVGAGI. CDR3 size: 13 residues. The V end lost 5 bases, the J end lost 2 bases, and 8 bases lay between the germline ends. The DNA of the CDR3 is TGTGCCAGCAGTCCCGGTTTCACAGATACGCAGTATTTT. This codes for CASSPGFTDTQYF.

This clone came up once. V is TRBV5-4 and J is TRBJ1-2; TRBD1 might be the D (6 bases). Germline V gene data show CDR1 as SGHNT and CDR2 as YYREEE (reference sequence). The CDR3 contains 15 residues. V dropped 4 bases and J dropped 6 bases, with 19 bases sitting between them. The CDR3 protein is CASSPGWGRRNGYTF. CDR3 DNA: TGTGCCAGCAGCCCGGGCTGGGGGCGCAGGAATGGCTACACCTTC.

This rearrangement joins TRBV2 to TRBJ1-5; tentative D call: TRBD1 (5 bases). The CDR3 has 13 amino acids. Germline assignment: CDR1 SNHLY and CDR2 FYNNEI. Trimming removed 8 bases at V and 7 bases at J, with 15 bases between. The chain's CDR3 is CASLAGVLQPQHF. DNA of the CDR3: TGTGCCAGCCTAGCGGGGGTCCTGCAGCCCCAGCATTTT.

This rearrangement joins TRBV29-1 to TRBJ2-3, with no clear D. V lost 1 base and J 4 bases, leaving 12 bases between the germline ends. The CDR3 runs to 14 residues. CDR1 SQVTM and CDR2 ANQGSEA come from the germline V gene. In DNA form, the CDR3 reads TGCAGCGTTGAAGTCGTCGGTTGCCCAGATACGCAGTATTTT. It specifies CSVEVVGCPDTQYF.

This chain connects TRBV10-2 to TRBJ1-5; 10 bases map to TRBD1. The germline V gene has CDR1 WSHSY and CDR2 SAAADI. V lost 6 bases, J lost 4 bases, and 6 bases stayed unmatched. The CDR3 covers 15 residues. CDR3 sequence: CASRGQGLPNQPQHF. The CDR3 DNA follows: TGCGCCAGCAGGGGACAGGGGTTGCCTAATCAGCCCCAGCATTTT.

Only one count was recorded for this clone. The V call is TRBV18, the J call TRBJ2-7, with D tentatively TRBD1 (6 bases). Germline lookup yields CDR1 KGHSH and CDR2 LQKENI. V lost 2 bases, J lost 2 bases, and 16 bases lay in between. The CDR3 is made up of 16 amino acids. CDR3 in DNA: TGTGCCAGCTCACCAGGGGTCCCAGGGGAACCCTACGAGCAGTACTTC. Translation: CASSPGVPGEPYEQYF. Combining the CDR3 with reference TRBV18 and TRBJ2-7 gives the whole variable domain NAGVMQNPRHLVRRRGQEARLRCSPMKGHSHVYWYRQLPEEGLKFMVYLQKENIIDESGMPKERFSAEFPKEGPSILRIQQVVRGDSAAYFCASSPGVPGEPYEQYFGPGTRLTVT.

The chain combines TRBV5-1 with TRBJ2-7; D possibly corresponds to TRBD2 (5 bases). CDR3 size: 14 residues. Trimming took off 1 base at V and 1 base at J, with 9 bases between the two ends. Germline V gene data show CDR1 as SGHRS and CDR2 as YFSETQ. The CDR3 region has the DNA TGCGCCAGCAGCTTGAGGACTGATTCCTACGAGCAGTACTTC. This codes for CASSLRTDSYEQYF.

The chain links TRBV19 to TRBJ2-7; D might be TRBD2 (5 bases). Trimming left V 6 bases short and J 2 bases short, with 11 bases between. Germline values: CDR1 LNHDA, CDR2 SQIVND (reference sequence). The CDR3 loop spans 13 amino acids. DNA of the CDR3: TGTGCCAGTAGCTCCGGACTCGCCTACGAGCAGTACTTC. This codes for CASSSGLAYEQYF.